A selection of T cell receptor beta chains follows, all from one sample in a study of cytomegalovirus exposure and HLA in healthy donors. TCRdb keeps only in-frame clones here, not all; method: immunoSEQ multiplex PCR. The data contain 100,000 or so clones, just under 75% of them seen just once; the ten biggest clones take up about 2.6%. Material: PBMCs. The receptors originated from a man aged 50-59 years in good health and CMV-seropositive. Both conserved end residues are part of each CDR3. Fields, in order: J gene, V gene, D gene, clone size, CDR3 protein, CDR3 DNA. The D gene is left open where the match is weak. Some rows mark clone size as missing; the rest say once, few, many or name a class of expanded clone.

j_call: TRBJ2-3; v_call: TRBV29-1; d_call: TRBD1; clone_size: .; cdr3_aa: CSAFPGQGVEGTDTQYF; cdr3_nt: TGCAGCGCATTTCCGGGACAGGGTGTGGAGGGCACAGATACGCAGTATTTT
j_call: TRBJ2-5; v_call: TRBV5-1; d_call: .; clone_size: .; cdr3_aa: CASSLSTGGETQYF; cdr3_nt: TGCGCCAGCAGCTTGTCTACCGGTGGAGAGACCCAGTACTTC
j_call: TRBJ2-3; v_call: TRBV6-1; d_call: .; clone_size: .; cdr3_aa: CASVTQRASTDTQYF; cdr3_nt: TGTGCCAGCGTTACCCAGCGGGCTAGCACAGATACGCAGTATTTT
j_call: TRBJ2-7; v_call: TRBV5-5; d_call: TRBD2; clone_size: .; cdr3_aa: CASSHSTSGSLEQYF; cdr3_nt: TGTGCCAGCAGCCACTCGACTAGCGGGAGTCTGGAGCAGTACTTC
j_call: TRBJ2-7; v_call: TRBV5-1; d_call: .; clone_size: few; cdr3_aa: CASSLGQEGWHF; cdr3_nt: TGCGCCAGCAGCTTGGGGCAGGAGGGGTGGCACTTC
j_call: TRBJ1-1; v_call: TRBV5-5; d_call: TRBD1; clone_size: .; cdr3_aa: CASSGQGAGTEAFF; cdr3_nt: TGTGCCAGCTCCGGTCAGGGGGCTGGAACTGAAGCTTTCTTT
j_call: TRBJ1-1; v_call: TRBV14; d_call: .; clone_size: once; cdr3_aa: CASSSTGGLERTEAFF; cdr3_nt: TGTGCCAGCAGCTCTACGGGGGGCCTGGAACGGACTGAAGCTTTCTTT
j_call: TRBJ2-7; v_call: TRBV10-3; d_call: .; clone_size: .; cdr3_aa: CAISRMSEQYF; cdr3_nt: TGTGCCATCAGTAGAATGAGCGAGCAGTACTTC
j_call: TRBJ1-1; v_call: TRBV4-2; d_call: .; clone_size: .; cdr3_aa: CASSQNPTGNTEAFF; cdr3_nt: TGTGCCAGCAGCCAAAACCCGACGGGAAACACTGAAGCTTTCTTT
j_call: TRBJ1-1; v_call: TRBV6-1; d_call: TRBD1; clone_size: few; cdr3_aa: CASRDRARTEAFF; cdr3_nt: TGTGCCAGCCGGGACAGGGCTCGGACTGAAGCTTTCTTT
j_call: TRBJ2-1; v_call: TRBV28; d_call: .; clone_size: .; cdr3_aa: CASTVGGVSSYNEQFF; cdr3_nt: TGTGCCAGCACTGTCGGGGGAGTTAGCTCCTACAATGAGCAGTTCTTC
j_call: TRBJ1-1; v_call: TRBV27; d_call: TRBD1; clone_size: .; cdr3_aa: CASSPRAGGQTEAFF; cdr3_nt: TGTGCCAGCAGTCCCAGGGCAGGGGGTCAAACTGAAGCTTTCTTT
j_call: TRBJ2-5; v_call: TRBV5-6; d_call: TRBD2; clone_size: .; cdr3_aa: CASSLTGGVQETQYF; cdr3_nt: TGTGCCAGCAGCTTGACGGGGGGGGTTCAAGAGACCCAGTACTTC
j_call: TRBJ2-1; v_call: TRBV5-1; d_call: TRBD2; clone_size: few; cdr3_aa: CASSFRISGGAGNEQFF; cdr3_nt: TGCGCCAGCAGCTTCAGGATTAGCGGGGGGGCCGGGAATGAGCAGTTCTTC
j_call: TRBJ2-3; v_call: TRBV5-4; d_call: TRBD2; clone_size: .; cdr3_aa: CASSAGTRSSTDTQYF; cdr3_nt: TGTGCCAGCAGCGCGGGGACTAGATCTAGCACAGATACGCAGTATTTT
j_call: TRBJ2-3; v_call: TRBV5-1; d_call: .; clone_size: .; cdr3_aa: CASEYTPSTDTQYF; cdr3_nt: TGCGCCAGCGAATACACCCCTAGCACAGATACGCAGTATTTT
j_call: TRBJ1-6; v_call: TRBV30; d_call: .; clone_size: once; cdr3_aa: CAWSVPRLGTQNSPLHF; cdr3_nt: TGTGCCTGGAGTGTACCTCGCCTCGGGACACAGAATTCACCCCTCCACTTT
j_call: TRBJ2-7; v_call: TRBV5-1; d_call: TRBD1; clone_size: .; cdr3_aa: CASKGQGSSYEQYF; cdr3_nt: TGCGCCAGCAAGGGACAGGGGAGCTCCTACGAGCAGTACTTC
j_call: TRBJ2-1; v_call: TRBV7-2; d_call: TRBD1; clone_size: .; cdr3_aa: CASTLTGANNEQFF; cdr3_nt: TGTGCCAGCACCTTAACAGGGGCAAACAATGAGCAGTTCTTC
j_call: TRBJ1-3; v_call: TRBV5-1; d_call: .; clone_size: .; cdr3_aa: CASSLDDTGNTIYF; cdr3_nt: TGCGCCAGCAGCTTGGATGACACTGGAAACACCATATATTTT
j_call: TRBJ1-1; v_call: TRBV25-1; d_call: TRBD1; clone_size: many; cdr3_aa: CASSVRQGADTEAFF; cdr3_nt: TGTGCCAGCAGTGTTCGACAGGGGGCTGACACTGAAGCTTTCTTT
j_call: TRBJ2-5; v_call: TRBV5-1; d_call: .; clone_size: .; cdr3_aa: CASTGQYQETQYF; cdr3_nt: TGCGCCAGCACTGGCCAGTACCAAGAGACCCAGTACTTC
j_call: TRBJ2-7; v_call: TRBV7-9; d_call: .; clone_size: .; cdr3_aa: CASSALSSSYEQYF; cdr3_nt: TGTGCCAGCAGCGCCCTCTCTAGCTCCTACGAGCAGTACTTC
j_call: TRBJ1-2; v_call: TRBV19; d_call: .; clone_size: .; cdr3_aa: CASSLYDYGYTF; cdr3_nt: TGTGCCAGTAGTCTATACGACTATGGCTACACCTTC
j_call: TRBJ1-6; v_call: TRBV6-5; d_call: .; clone_size: .; cdr3_aa: CASSARGSYNSPLHF; cdr3_nt: TGTGCCAGCAGTGCCAGGGGTTCCTATAATTCACCCCTCCACTTT
j_call: TRBJ2-7; v_call: TRBV12-1; d_call: .; clone_size: .; cdr3_aa: CASSPGQGADEQYF; cdr3_nt: TGTGCCAGCAGCCCTGGACAGGGAGCCGACGAGCAGTACTTC
j_call: TRBJ2-7; v_call: TRBV15; d_call: .; clone_size: .; cdr3_aa: CATSRGLNYEQYF; cdr3_nt: TGTGCCACCAGCAGGGGCTTAAACTACGAGCAGTACTTC
j_call: TRBJ2-5; v_call: TRBV2; d_call: TRBD2; clone_size: .; cdr3_aa: CASSFGLAGGSGETQYF; cdr3_nt: TGTGCCAGCAGTTTTGGACTAGCGGGAGGGTCCGGAGAGACCCAGTACTTC
j_call: TRBJ1-1; v_call: TRBV9; d_call: .; clone_size: .; cdr3_aa: CASSPAPGAKAFF; cdr3_nt: TGTGCCAGCAGCCCCGCGCCAGGGGCTAAAGCTTTCTTT